This passage covers 3 T cell receptor gamma chains from one sample sequenced in a study of Vδ1+ human thymocytes. These receptors have no known antigen. The study, taken as a whole, reports: In the thymus, TRG and TRD repertoires looked highly polyclonal with Gaussian CDR3 lengths.

The template was reverse-transcribed extracted RNA. Multiplex PCR used pooled V-gene forward primers and a constant-region reverse primer to amplify CDR3s. TCRdb redid the clone calls on the multiplex PCR reads with CATT. The profile shows more than 25,000 gamma-chain clones, roughly 20% of them singletons. Sample: Vdelta1+ gamma-delta thymocytes from the thymus. The subset here: FACS-sorted CD3+ TCRalphabeta- TCRVdelta1+ TCRVdelta2- thymocytes. Receptors were obtained from a boy younger than two who had congenital heart surgery.

About this clone itself: A read error may produce the germline difference seen at one junction end. V usage is TRGV2 and J usage is TRGJ1 or TRGJ2. The CDR3 extends over 13 amino acids. Per germline, CDR1 EGSNGY and CDR2 YDSYNSKV. The CDR3 sequence: CTTWDGHPDKKLF. In DNA, the CDR3 is TGTACCACCTGGGACGGCCACCCTGATAAGAAACTCTTT.

The chain carries TRGV4 and TRGJP2. This CDR3 is built from 15 residues. CDR1 and CDR2 (germline): EGSTGY, YDSYTSSV. The trim removed 5 bases at V and 6 bases at J, leaving 12 bases unmatched. The CDR3 region is CATWATPGRDWIKTF. The CDR3 DNA reads TGTGCCACCTGGGCTACCCCCGGCCGTGATTGGATCAAGACGTTT.

The chain is built from TRGV2 and TRGJ1 or TRGJ2. This CDR3 is built from 12 residues. V dropped 3 bases and J dropped 7; count of bases not matched to a gene: 6. Germline-derived CDR1 and CDR2 are EGSNGY and YDSYNSKV. CDR3 sequence reads: CATWDLGYKKLF. As DNA, the CDR3 is TGTGCCACCTGGGACTTGGGATATAAGAAACTCTTT.